The TCR beta chain described here comes from a study of blood T cell repertoires in COVID-19. Looking at the study overall: Two negative PCRs, clearance, or symptom resolution had been documented for recovered Cohort 3 donors. There were acute and convalescent COVID-19 samples, and they came from the United States, Italy and Spain.

The CDR3 has 13 residues. The germline V gene encodes CDR1 MDHEN and CDR2 SYDVKM. V dropped 2 bases and J dropped 3 bases, with 7 bases sitting between them. This clone was seen once. This table comes from immunoSEQ multiplex PCR, and its TCRdb copy is limited to in-frame clones, with some not included. This repertoire shows fewer than 200,000 clones, 86% found once; its top ten account for around 23%. Participants were aged roughly 18 to 90 years, lived in around 22 US areas, and enrolled virtually. Categorization into cohorts depended on clinical history that participants reported. J is TRBJ1-1 and V is TRBV28, with D unresolved. The source is a woman aged 40 to 55 in a cohort exposed to, infected with or recovered from COVID-19 (not recorded which). Sequenced sample: PBMCs or T cells enriched from blood (not recorded which). The CDR3 nucleotides read TGTGCCAGCAGTTTACGTACGGACACTGAAGCTTTCTTT. Protein product: CASSLRTDTEAFF.